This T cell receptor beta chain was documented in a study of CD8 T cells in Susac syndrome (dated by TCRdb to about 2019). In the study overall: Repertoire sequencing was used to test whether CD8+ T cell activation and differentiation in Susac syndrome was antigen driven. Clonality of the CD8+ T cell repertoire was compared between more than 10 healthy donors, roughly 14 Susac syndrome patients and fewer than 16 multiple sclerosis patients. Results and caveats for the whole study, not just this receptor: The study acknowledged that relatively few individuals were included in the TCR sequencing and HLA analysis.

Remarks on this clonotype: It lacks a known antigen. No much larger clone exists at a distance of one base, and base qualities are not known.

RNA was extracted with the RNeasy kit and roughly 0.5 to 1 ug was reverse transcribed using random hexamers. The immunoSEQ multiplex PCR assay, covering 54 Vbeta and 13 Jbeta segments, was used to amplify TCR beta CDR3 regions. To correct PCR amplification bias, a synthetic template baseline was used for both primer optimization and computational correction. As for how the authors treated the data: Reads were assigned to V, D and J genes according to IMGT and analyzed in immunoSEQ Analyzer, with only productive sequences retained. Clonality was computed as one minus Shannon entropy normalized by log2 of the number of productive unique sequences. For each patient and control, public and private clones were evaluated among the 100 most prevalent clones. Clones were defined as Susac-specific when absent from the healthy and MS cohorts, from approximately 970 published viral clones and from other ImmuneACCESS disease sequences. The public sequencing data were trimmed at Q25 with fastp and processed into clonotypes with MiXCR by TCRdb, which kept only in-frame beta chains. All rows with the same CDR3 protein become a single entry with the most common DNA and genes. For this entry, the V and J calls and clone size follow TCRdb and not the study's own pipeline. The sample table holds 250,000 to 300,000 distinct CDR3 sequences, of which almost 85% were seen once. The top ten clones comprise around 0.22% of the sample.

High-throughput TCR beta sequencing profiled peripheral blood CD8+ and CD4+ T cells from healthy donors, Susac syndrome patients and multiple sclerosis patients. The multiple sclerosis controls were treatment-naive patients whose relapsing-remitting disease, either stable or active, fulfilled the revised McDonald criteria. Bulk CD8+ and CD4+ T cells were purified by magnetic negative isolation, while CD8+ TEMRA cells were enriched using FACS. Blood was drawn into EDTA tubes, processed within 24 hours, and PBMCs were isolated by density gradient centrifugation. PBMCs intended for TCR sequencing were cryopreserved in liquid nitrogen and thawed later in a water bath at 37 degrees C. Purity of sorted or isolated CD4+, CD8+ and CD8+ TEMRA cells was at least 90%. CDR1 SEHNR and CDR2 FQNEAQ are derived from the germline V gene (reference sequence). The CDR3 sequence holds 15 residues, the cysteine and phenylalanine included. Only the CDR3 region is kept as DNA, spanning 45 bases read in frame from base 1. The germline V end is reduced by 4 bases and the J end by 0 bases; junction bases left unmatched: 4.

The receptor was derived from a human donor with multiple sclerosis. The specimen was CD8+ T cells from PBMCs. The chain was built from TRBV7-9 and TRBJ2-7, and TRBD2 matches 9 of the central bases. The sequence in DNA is TGTGCCAGCAGCTCAGGACTAGCGATCTCCTACGAGCAGTACTTC. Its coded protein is CASSSGLAISYEQYF. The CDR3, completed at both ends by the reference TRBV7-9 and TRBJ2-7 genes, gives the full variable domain DTGVSQNPRHKITKRGQNVTFRCDPISEHNRLYWYRQTLGQGPEFLTYFQNEAQLEKSRLLSDRFSAERPKGSFSTLEIQRTEQGDSAMYLCASSSGLAISYEQYFGPGTRLTVT.